The 17 T cell receptor beta chains below come from one sample, sequenced in a study of T cell changes during pregnancy in multiple sclerosis. Measured with immunoSEQ multiplex PCR; TCRdb has only the in-frame clones, and not every one. The sample consists of around 40,000 clones, 75% to 95% of them appearing once. The sample here was CD4+ T cells from peripheral blood mononuclear cells, taken in the second trimester of pregnancy. The receptors stem from a female donor in good health, enrolled as a control in a pregnancy study.

The CDR3, as DNA: TGTGCCATCAGTGGAGGGGATACGCAGTATTTT. It yields the protein CAISGGDTQYF. This chain uses TRBV10-3 with TRBJ2-3; D is possibly TRBD2 (5 bases). The CDR3 has 11 amino acids. Germline values: CDR1 ENHRY, CDR2 SYGVKD. V was trimmed by 4 bases and J by 6 bases, leaving 5 bases between them.

The V and J genes are TRBV30 and TRBJ2-1; TRBD2 is a possible D gene (6 bases). V shed 1 base and J shed 7 bases, with 11 bases lying between them. Germline V gene lookup returns CDR1 GTSNPN and CDR2 SVGIG (reference sequence). The CDR3 runs 13 residues. CDR3 sequence reads: CAWSGGLENEQFF. CDR3 in DNA: TGTGCCTGGAGTGGGGGACTGGAAAATGAGCAGTTCTTC.

The chain is built from TRBV6-5 and TRBJ2-3, with TRBD1 as a possible D gene (5 bases). The V and J ends lost 5 bases and 12 bases respectively, with 24 bases between them. This CDR3 spans 15 amino acids. Germline values: CDR1 MNHEY, CDR2 SVGAGI. This CDR3 is CASSPNPSNRLPQYF. The CDR3 coding sequence is TGTGCCAGCAGTCCTAACCCTTCCAACAGGTTGCCCCAGTATTTT.

J is TRBJ2-5 and V is TRBV2; TRBD1 might be the D (7 bases). This CDR3 has 16 residues. Trimming removed 5 bases from V and 4 bases from J, with 20 bases in between. Per germline, CDR1 SNHLY and CDR2 FYNNEI. Here the CDR3 DNA reads TGTGCCAGCAGTACGACAGGGTGGGAGGACGGAGAGACCCAGTACTTC. Residues: CASSTTGWEDGETQYF.

The chain recombines TRBV19 with TRBJ2-2, with a possible D match to TRBD1 (6 bases). Looked up from germline, CDR1 is LNHDA and CDR2 is SQIVND (reference sequence). This CDR3 spans 15 amino acids. The ends were cut back, 2 bases at V and 4 bases at J, with 11 bases in the middle. For the CDR3, the DNA is TGTGCCAGTAGTATATTCGGGACAACCACCGGGGAGCTGTTTTTT. Translating gives CASSIFGTTTGELFF.

The V gene is TRBV7-3, the J gene TRBJ2-3, with 8 positions matching TRBD1. The V segment lost 3 bases and the J segment 3 bases; nucleotides outside the gene matches: 5. The CDR3 extends over 15 amino acids. Germline V gives CDR1 SGHTA, CDR2 FQGTGA. For the CDR3, the DNA is TGTGCCAGCAGCTTCGACAGGGGTGGGACAGATACGCAGTATTTT. This translates into CASSFDRGGTDTQYF.

This clone was counted only a few times. The chain employs TRBV19 and TRBJ1-2, with D tentatively TRBD1 (5 bases). Germline V gene lookup returns CDR1 LNHDA and CDR2 SQIVND (reference sequence). CDR3 size: 12 residues. Trimming stripped 10 bases from V and 6 bases from J, with 15 bases between. The CDR3 DNA is TGTGCCACAAAGTGGGGGGTACATGGCTACACCTTC. Its protein is CATKWGVHGYTF.

The V and J genes are TRBV14 and TRBJ2-3; D is possibly TRBD1 (5 bases). Germline V lookup: CDR1 SGHDN, CDR2 FVKESK. Trimming removed 2 bases from V and 0 bases from J, with 15 bases in between. CDR3 size: 17 residues. The CDR3 loop reads CASSQLRGSSSTDTQYF. The CDR3 DNA reads as TGTGCCAGCAGCCAATTAAGGGGCTCCTCGAGCACAGATACGCAGTATTTT.

The V gene is TRBV2, the J gene TRBJ1-3; the D is unclear. There are 13 residues in the CDR3. The V end lost 4 bases, the J end lost 1 base, and 5 bases lay between the germline ends. CDR1 is SNHLY and CDR2 is FYNNEI in the germline V gene. The chain's CDR3 is CASSVTSGNTIYF. The CDR3 DNA reads TGTGCCAGCAGTGTGACTTCTGGAAACACCATATATTTT.

This clone was picked up a small number of times. V usage is TRBV7-3 and J usage is TRBJ2-1; 8 positions match TRBD1. The CDR3 totals 15 residues. The V gene's germline CDR1 is SGHTA and CDR2 FQGTGA. V trimming: 5 bases; J trimming: 4 bases; junction bases outside the gene matches: 7. The CDR3 nucleotides are TGTGCCAGCAGCCGTGACAGGGGTCCTTACAATGAGCAGTTCTTC. Its translation is CASSRDRGPYNEQFF.

The rearrangement joins TRBV7-8 to TRBJ1-5, with D tentatively TRBD1 (6 bases). This CDR3 is 14 amino acids long. Germline CDR1 and CDR2: SGHVS and FQNEAQ. Between the trimmed V and J ends, which lost 3 bases and 4 bases, there was a span of 10 bases. CDR3 bases: TGTGCCAGCAGCTTTATGGGACAAAATCAGCCCCAGCATTTT. Encoded protein: CASSFMGQNQPQHF.

On this clone itself: The same CDR3 can be traced to other DNA sequences in this sample. The rearrangement joins TRBV7-2 to TRBJ2-1, with D unclear. V was shortened by 2 bases and J by 3 bases, with 5 bases between the two germline ends. This CDR3 contains 13 residues. The germline V gene encodes CDR1 SGHTA and CDR2 FQGNSA. Here the CDR3 DNA reads TGTGCCAGCAGCTTATACAGCTACAATGAGCAGTTCTTC. This gives the protein CASSLYSYNEQFF.

The V gene is TRBV18, the J gene TRBJ1-1; the D is unclear. The CDR3 runs to 15 residues. V was shortened by 3 bases and J by 1 base, with 12 bases between the two germline ends. Germline V gives CDR1 KGHSH, CDR2 LQKENI. CDR3 residues: CASSPQVPGNTEAFF. The CDR3 bases are TGTGCCAGCTCACCGCAGGTTCCCGGGAACACTGAAGCTTTCTTT.

This clone was counted once. The rearrangement uses TRBV28 and TRBJ2-1; TRBD2 matches at 7 bases. The CDR3 loop spans 12 amino acids. V lost 8 bases, J lost 6 bases, and 4 bases stayed unmatched. Per the germline V gene, CDR1 is MDHEN and CDR2 is SYDVKM. The CDR3 region is CASGRAANEQFF. CDR3 nucleotide sequence: TGTGCCAGCGGGAGGGCCGCCAATGAGCAGTTCTTC.

The chain couples TRBV6-5 to TRBJ2-7; 7 nucleotides match TRBD2. The CDR3 consists of 15 residues. CDR1 is MNHEY and CDR2 is SVGAGI in the germline V gene. V shed 1 base and J 6 bases; nucleotides not matched to a gene: 9. The CDR3 nucleotides read TGTGCCAGCAGTTACTATGGGGGAGGGCAGCGCGAGCAGTACTTC. Encoded protein: CASSYYGGGQREQYF.

The count of this clone is one. This chain joins TRBV5-1 and TRBJ2-3; 7 nucleotides line up with TRBD2. Germline assignment: CDR1 SGHRS and CDR2 YFSETQ. The length of the CDR3 is 15 residues. The junction had 3 bases not matched to a gene; V was cut back by 0 bases and J by 2 bases. DNA for the CDR3: TGCGCCAGCAGCTTGGGGACTAGTCCCACAGATACGCAGTATTTT. Amino acid sequence: CASSLGTSPTDTQYF.

This clone showed up just once. V and J are TRBV30 and TRBJ2-7, with D hard to call. CDR3 length: 14 amino acids. V dropped 2 bases and J dropped 2 bases, with 13 bases sitting between them. Germline-derived CDR1 and CDR2 are GTSNPN and SVGIG (reference sequence). The CDR3 loop is CAWSRGPKTYEQYF. CDR3 sequence (DNA): TGTGCCTGGAGTAGAGGTCCGAAAACCTACGAGCAGTACTTC. Together with reference TRBV30 and TRBJ2-7, the CDR3 gives the full variable domain: SQTIHQWPATLVQPVGSPLSLECTVEGTSNPNLYWYRQAAGRGLQLLFYSVGIGQISSEVPQNLSASRPQDRQFILSSKKLLLSDSGFYLCAWSRGPKTYEQYFGPGTRLTVT.